The rows below give T cell receptor beta chains drawn from one sample of a study of cytomegalovirus exposure and HLA in healthy donors. The table came from immunoSEQ multiplex PCR; TCRdb's copy has only in-frame clones and leaves some out. Seen here are 130,000 or so clones, more than 70% observed once, and the top ten hold roughly 1%. Sequencing was carried out using PBMCs. These receptors were obtained from a woman in her sixties or seventies in good health and CMV-seronegative. The CDR3 runs from the conserved cysteine through the conserved F or W. The D gene is left open where the match is weak. Only part of the rows carry a size: once, few, many, or a class if the clone is expanded.

NA,13,TRBJ1-2,TRBV28,NA,CASSPGGGRGYTF,TGTGCCAGCAGTCCCGGGGGGGGTCGTGGCTACACCTTC
NA,12,TRBJ2-7,TRBV19,NA,CASSTPGDEQYF,TGTGCCAGTAGTACTCCGGGGGACGAGCAGTACTTC
TRBD1,14,TRBJ1-4,TRBV6-5,NA,CASSYSGTGYKLFF,TGTGCCAGCAGTTACTCAGGGACAGGGTACAAACTGTTTTTT
NA,15,TRBJ1-5,TRBV6-4,NA,CASSKTGRSNQPQHF,TGTGCCAGCAGTAAGACAGGACGAAGCAATCAGCCCCAGCATTTT
NA,15,TRBJ2-7,TRBV28,NA,CASSLGGMGLYEQYF,TGTGCCAGCAGTTTAGGGGGTATGGGACTCTACGAGCAGTACTTC
NA,16,TRBJ2-7,TRBV6-1,few,CASSEVMRRGSYEQYF,TGTGCCAGCAGTGAGGTAATGAGGCGGGGCAGCTACGAGCAGTACTTC
TRBD1,15,TRBJ2-5,TRBV5-1,NA,CASSRDRGTRETQYF,TGCGCCAGCAGCAGGGACAGGGGGACGAGGGAGACCCAGTACTTC
NA,12,TRBJ2-7,TRBV7-9,NA,CASSLGSYEQYF,TGTGCCAGCAGCTTGGGGAGCTACGAGCAGTACTTC
TRBD2,19,TRBJ2-1,TRBV5-1,NA,CASSWKEGTLAGGLGEQFF,TGCGCCAGCAGCTGGAAAGAAGGAACTCTAGCGGGAGGTTTGGGGGAGCAGTTCTTC
TRBD1,16,TRBJ2-3,TRBV19,NA,CASSLGGTGESDTQYF,TGTGCCAGTAGTTTAGGAGGCACAGGGGAATCAGATACGCAGTATTTT
TRBD2,15,TRBJ2-1,TRBV5-1,NA,CASSSLAGGGNEQFF,TGCGCCAGCAGCTCTCTAGCGGGAGGAGGAAATGAGCAGTTCTTC